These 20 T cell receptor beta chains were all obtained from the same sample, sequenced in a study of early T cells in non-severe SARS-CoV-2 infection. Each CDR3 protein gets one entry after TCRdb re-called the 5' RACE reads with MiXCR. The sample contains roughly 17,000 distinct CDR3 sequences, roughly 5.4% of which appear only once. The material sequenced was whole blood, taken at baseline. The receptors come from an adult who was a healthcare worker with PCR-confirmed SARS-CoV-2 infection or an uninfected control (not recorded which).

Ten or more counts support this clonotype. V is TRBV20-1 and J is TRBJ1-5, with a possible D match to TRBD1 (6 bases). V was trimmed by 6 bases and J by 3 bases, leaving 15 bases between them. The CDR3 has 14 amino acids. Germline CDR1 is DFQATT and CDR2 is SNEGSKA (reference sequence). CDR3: CSAPGASTNQPQHF. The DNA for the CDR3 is TGCAGTGCACCGGGGGCCAGCACCAATCAGCCCCAGCATTTT.

CDR3 loop: CASRKGFGFNEQFF. Written as DNA, the CDR3 is TGTGCCAGTAGAAAGGGTTTCGGGTTTAATGAGCAGTTCTTC. The V call is TRBV19, the J call TRBJ2-1; no reliable D call. CDR3 size: 14 residues. In germline, CDR1 is LNHDA, CDR2 SQIVND (reference sequence). Trimming stripped 6 bases from V and 7 bases from J, with 16 bases between.

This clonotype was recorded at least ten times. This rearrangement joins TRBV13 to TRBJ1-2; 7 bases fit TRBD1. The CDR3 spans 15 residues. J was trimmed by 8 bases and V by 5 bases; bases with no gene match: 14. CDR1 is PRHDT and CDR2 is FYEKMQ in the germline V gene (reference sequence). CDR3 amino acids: CASSPSTGPARGYTF. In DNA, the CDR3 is TGTGCCAGCAGCCCCTCGACAGGGCCAGCAAGGGGCTACACCTTC. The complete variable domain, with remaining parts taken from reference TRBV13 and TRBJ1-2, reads AAGVIQSPRHLIKEKRETATLKCYPIPRHDTVYWYQQGPGQDPQFLISFYEKMQSDKGSIPDRFSAQQFSDYHSELNMSSLELGDSALYFCASSPSTGPARGYTFGSGTRLTVV.

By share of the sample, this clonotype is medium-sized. CDR3 nucleotide sequence: TGTGCCAGCAGCACAACTAGTACCGGGGAGCTGTTTTTT. It specifies CASSTTSTGELFF. The J gene is TRBJ2-2, the V gene TRBV12-3 or TRBV12-4, with a weak D call TRBD2 (5 bases). This CDR3 has 13 amino acids. V was cut by 6 bases and J by 5 bases, with 10 bases left in between.

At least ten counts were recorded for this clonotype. The DNA of the CDR3 is TGTGCCAGCAGTGATCTTGGACAGGGAAGAGAGACCCAGTACTTC. Translated, it gives CASSDLGQGRETQYF. The chain links TRBV25-1 to TRBJ2-5; 8 bases align to TRBD1. V was pared by 3 bases and J by 4 bases, with 7 bases of the junction left unmatched. This CDR3 has 15 amino acids. From germline, CDR1 is MGHDK and CDR2 SYGVNS.

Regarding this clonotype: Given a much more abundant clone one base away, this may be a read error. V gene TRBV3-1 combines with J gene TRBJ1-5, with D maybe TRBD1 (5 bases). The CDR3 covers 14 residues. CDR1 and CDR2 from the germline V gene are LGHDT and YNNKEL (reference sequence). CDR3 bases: TGTGCCAGCAGCCCGCGGGGCGGCAATCAGCACCAGCATTTT. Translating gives CASSPRGGNQHQHF.

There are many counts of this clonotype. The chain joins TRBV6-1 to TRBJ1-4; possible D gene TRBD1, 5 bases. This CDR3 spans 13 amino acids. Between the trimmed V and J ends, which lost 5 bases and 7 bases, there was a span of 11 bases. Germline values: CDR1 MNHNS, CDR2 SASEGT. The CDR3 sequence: CASSLGEGEKLFF. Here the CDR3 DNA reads TGTGCCAGCAGTCTGGGGGAAGGTGAAAAACTGTTTTTT.

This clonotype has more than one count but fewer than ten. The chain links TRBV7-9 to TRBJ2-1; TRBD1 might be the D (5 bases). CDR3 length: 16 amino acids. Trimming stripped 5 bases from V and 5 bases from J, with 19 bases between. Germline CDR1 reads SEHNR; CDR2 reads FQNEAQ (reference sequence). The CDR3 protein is CASSARQTFYDNEQFF. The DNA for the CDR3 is TGTGCCAGCAGCGCGCGACAGACTTTTTATGACAATGAGCAGTTCTTC. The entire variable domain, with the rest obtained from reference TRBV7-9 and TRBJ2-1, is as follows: DTGVSQNPRHKITKRGQNVTFRCDPISEHNRLYWYRQTLGQGPEFLTYFQNEAQLEKSRLLSDRFSAERPKGSFSTLEIQRTEQGDSAMYLCASSARQTFYDNEQFFGPGTRLTVL.

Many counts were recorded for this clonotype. The CDR3 spells CASSPRTSGAYNEQFF. The CDR3 region has the DNA TGTGCCAGCAGCCCCCGGACTAGCGGGGCCTACAATGAGCAGTTCTTC. V gene TRBV9 combines with J gene TRBJ2-1; TRBD2 matches 12 bases. The J segment lost 2 bases and the V segment lost 4 bases, leaving 4 bases of the junction unmatched. The CDR3 has 16 amino acids. CDR1 and CDR2 from the germline V gene are SGDLS and YYNGEE.

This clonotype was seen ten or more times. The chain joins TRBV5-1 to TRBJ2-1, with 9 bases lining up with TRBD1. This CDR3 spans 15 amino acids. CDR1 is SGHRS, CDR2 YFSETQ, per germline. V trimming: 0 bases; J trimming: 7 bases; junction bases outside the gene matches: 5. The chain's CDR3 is CASSLDGQGFNEQFF. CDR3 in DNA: TGCGCCAGCAGCTTGGATGGACAGGGGTTTAATGAGCAGTTCTTC.

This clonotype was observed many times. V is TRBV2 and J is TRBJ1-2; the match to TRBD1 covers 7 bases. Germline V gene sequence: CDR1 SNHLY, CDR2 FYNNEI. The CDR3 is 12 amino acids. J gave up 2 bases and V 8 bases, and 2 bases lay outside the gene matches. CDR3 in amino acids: CASGDSNYGYTF. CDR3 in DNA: TGTGCCAGCGGGGACAGCAACTATGGCTACACCTTC.

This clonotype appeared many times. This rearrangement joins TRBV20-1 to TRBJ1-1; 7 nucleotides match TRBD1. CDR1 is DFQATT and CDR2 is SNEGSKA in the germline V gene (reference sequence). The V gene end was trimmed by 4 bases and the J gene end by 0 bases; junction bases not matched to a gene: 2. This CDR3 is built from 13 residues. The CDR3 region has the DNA TGCAGTGCTACCGGGACAGTGAACACTGAAGCTTTCTTT. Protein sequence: CSATGTVNTEAFF.

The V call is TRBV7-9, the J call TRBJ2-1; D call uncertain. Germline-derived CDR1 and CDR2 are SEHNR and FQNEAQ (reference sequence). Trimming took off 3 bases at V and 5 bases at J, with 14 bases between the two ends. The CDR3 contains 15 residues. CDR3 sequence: CASSFSFPRHNEQFF. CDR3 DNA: TGTGCCAGCAGCTTTTCATTTCCAAGGCACAATGAGCAGTTCTTC.

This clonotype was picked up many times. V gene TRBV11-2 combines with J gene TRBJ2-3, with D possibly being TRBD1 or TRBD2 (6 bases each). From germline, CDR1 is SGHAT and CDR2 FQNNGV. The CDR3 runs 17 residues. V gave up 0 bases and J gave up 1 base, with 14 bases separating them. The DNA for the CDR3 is TGTGCCAGCAGCTTAGACTCCAGGGGAGGTGGCACAGATACGCAGTATTTT. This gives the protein CASSLDSRGGGTDTQYF.

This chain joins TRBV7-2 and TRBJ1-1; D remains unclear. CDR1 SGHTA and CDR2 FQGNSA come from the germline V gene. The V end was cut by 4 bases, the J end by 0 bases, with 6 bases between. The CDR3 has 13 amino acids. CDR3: CASSSLVNTEAFF. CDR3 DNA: TGTGCCAGCAGCTCTTTAGTGAACACTGAAGCTTTCTTT.

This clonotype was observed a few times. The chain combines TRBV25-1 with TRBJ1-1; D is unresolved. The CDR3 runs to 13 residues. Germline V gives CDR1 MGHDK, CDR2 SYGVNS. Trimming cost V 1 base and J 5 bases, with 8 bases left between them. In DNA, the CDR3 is TGTGCCAGCAGTGAATGGGCCGGAACTGAAGCTTTCTTT. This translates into CASSEWAGTEAFF.

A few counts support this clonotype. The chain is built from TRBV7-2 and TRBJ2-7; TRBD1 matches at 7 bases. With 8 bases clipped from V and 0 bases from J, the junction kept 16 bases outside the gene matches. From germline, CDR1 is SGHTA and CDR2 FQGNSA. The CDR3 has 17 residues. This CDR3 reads CASHRGLGSISSYEQYF. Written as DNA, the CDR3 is TGTGCCAGCCACAGGGGATTGGGATCGATTAGCTCCTACGAGCAGTACTTC. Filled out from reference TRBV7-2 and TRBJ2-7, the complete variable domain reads GAGVSQSPSNKVTEKGKDVELRCDPISGHTALYWYRQSLGQGLEFLIYFQGNSAPDKSGLPSDRFSAERTGGSVSTLTIQRTQQEDSAVYLCASHRGLGSISSYEQYFGPGTRLTVT.

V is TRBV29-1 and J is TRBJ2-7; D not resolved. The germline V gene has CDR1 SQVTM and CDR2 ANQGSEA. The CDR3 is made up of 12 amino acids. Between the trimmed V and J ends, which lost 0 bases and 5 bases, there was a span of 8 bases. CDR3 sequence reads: CSVEDSKDEQYF. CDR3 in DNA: TGCAGCGTTGAAGATTCCAAGGACGAGCAGTACTTC.

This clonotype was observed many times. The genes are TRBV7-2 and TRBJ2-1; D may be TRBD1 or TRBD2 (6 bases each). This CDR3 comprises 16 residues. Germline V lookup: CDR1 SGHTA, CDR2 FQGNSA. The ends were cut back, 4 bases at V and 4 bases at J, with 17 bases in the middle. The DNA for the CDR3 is TGTGCCAGCAGCTCACTAGGGGGGATTGGTTACAATGAGCAGTTCTTC. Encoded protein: CASSSLGGIGYNEQFF.

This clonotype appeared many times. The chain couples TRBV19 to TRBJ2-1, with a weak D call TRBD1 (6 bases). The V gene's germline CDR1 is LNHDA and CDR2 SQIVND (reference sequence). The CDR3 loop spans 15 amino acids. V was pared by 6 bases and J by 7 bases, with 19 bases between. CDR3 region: CASSPGQSILNEQFF. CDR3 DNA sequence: TGTGCCAGTAGCCCTGGACAGTCAATATTGAATGAGCAGTTCTTC.